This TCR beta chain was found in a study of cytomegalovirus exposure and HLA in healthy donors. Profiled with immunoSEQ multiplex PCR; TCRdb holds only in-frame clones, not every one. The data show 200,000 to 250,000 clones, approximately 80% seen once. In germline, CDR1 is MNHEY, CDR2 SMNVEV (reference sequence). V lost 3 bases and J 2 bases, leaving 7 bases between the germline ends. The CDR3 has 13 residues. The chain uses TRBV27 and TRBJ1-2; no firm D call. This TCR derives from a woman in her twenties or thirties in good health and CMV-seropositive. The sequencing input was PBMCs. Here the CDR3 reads CASSLGSNYGYTF. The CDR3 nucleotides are TGTGCCAGCAGTTTGGGGTCCAACTATGGCTACACCTTC.